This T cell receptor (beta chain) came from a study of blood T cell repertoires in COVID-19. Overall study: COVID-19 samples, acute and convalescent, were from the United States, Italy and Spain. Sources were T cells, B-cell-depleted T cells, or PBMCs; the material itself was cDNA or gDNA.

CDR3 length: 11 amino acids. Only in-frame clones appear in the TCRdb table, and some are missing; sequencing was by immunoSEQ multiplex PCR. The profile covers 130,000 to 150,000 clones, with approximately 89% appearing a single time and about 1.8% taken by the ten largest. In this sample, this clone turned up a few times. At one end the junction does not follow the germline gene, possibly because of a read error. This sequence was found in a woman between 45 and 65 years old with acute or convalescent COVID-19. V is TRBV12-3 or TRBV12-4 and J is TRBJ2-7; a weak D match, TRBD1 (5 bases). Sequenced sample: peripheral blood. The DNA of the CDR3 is TGTGCCAGCAGTTTACAGGGTCCTCTCGCGTTC. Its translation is CASSLQGPLAF.